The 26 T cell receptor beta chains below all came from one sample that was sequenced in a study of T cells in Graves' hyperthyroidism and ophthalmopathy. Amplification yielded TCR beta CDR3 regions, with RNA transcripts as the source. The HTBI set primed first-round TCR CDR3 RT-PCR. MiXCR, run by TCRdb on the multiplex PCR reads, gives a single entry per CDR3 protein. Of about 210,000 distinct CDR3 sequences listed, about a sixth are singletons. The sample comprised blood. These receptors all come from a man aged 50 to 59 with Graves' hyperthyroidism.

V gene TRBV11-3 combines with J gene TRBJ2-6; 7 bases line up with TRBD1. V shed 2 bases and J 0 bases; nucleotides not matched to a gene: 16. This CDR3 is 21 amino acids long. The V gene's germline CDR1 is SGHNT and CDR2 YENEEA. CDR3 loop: CASSLFWGQSAPLSGANVLTF. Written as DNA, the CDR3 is TGTGCCAGCAGCTTATTTTGGGGACAGTCCGCCCCACTCTCTGGGGCCAACGTCCTGACTTTC.

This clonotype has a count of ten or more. The CDR3 region is CSALPQSEYEQYF. CDR3 bases: TGCAGTGCCCTCCCCCAATCGGAATACGAGCAGTACTTC. The chain carries TRBV20-1 and TRBJ2-7; no firm D call. This CDR3 spans 13 amino acids. The germline V and J ends were trimmed by 6 bases and 4 bases, with 16 bases remaining between them. The germline CDR1 and CDR2 sequences are DFQATT and SNEGSKA (reference sequence).

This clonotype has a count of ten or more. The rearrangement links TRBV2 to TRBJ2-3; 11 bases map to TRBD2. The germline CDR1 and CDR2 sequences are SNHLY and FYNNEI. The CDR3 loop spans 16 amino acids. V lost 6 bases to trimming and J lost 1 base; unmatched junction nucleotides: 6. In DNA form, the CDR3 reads TGTGCCAGCAGCCTACAACTAGCGGGAGGCACAGATACGCAGTATTTT. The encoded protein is CASSLQLAGGTDTQYF.

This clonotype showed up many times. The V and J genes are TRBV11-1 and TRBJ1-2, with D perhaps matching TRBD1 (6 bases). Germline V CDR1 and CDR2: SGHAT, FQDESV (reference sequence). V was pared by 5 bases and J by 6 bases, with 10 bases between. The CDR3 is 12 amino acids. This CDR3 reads CASSPYRDGYTF. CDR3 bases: TGTGCCAGCAGCCCCTACAGGGATGGCTACACCTTC.

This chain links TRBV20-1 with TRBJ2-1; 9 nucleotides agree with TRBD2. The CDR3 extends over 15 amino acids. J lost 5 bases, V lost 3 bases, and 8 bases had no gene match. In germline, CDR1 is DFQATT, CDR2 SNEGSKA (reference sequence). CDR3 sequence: CSASGGIAGDNEQFF. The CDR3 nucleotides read TGCAGTGCTAGCGGGGGGATAGCGGGAGACAATGAGCAGTTCTTC.

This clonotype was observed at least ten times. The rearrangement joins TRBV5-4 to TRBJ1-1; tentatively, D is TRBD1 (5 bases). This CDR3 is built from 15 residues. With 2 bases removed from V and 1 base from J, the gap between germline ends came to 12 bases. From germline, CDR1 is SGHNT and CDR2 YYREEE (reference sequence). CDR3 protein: CASSFQDRPNTEAFF. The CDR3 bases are TGTGCCAGCAGCTTCCAAGACAGACCGAACACTGAAGCTTTCTTT.

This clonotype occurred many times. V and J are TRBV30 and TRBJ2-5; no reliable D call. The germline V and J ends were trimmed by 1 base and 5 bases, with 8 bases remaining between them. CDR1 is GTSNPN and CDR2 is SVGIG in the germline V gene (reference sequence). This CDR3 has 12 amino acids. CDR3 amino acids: CAWSGVGETQYF. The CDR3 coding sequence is TGTGCCTGGAGTGGGGTCGGGGAGACCCAGTACTTC.

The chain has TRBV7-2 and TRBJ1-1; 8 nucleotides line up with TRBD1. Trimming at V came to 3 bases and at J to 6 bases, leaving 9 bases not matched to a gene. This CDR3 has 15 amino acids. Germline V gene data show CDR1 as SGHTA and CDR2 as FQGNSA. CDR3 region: CASSLKTGVVAEAFF. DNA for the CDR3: TGTGCCAGCAGCTTGAAGACAGGGGTGGTCGCTGAAGCTTTCTTT. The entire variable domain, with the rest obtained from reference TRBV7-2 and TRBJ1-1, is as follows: GAGVSQSPSNKVTEKGKDVELRCDPISGHTALYWYRQSLGQGLEFLIYFQGNSAPDKSGLPSDRFSAERTGGSVSTLTIQRTQQEDSAVYLCASSLKTGVVAEAFFGQGTRLTVV.

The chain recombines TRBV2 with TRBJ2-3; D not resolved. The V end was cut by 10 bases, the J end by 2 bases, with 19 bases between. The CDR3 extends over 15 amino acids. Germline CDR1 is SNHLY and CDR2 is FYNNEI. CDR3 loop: CATSARAAFTDTQYF. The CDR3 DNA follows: TGTGCCACCTCAGCTCGGGCAGCCTTCACAGATACGCAGTATTTT.

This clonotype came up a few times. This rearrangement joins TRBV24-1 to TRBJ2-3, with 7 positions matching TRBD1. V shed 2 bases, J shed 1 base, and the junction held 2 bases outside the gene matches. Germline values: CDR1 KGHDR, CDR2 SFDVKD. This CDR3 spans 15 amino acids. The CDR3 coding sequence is TGTGCCACCAGTGATTGGACAGGACGCACAGATACGCAGTATTTT. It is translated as CATSDWTGRTDTQYF.

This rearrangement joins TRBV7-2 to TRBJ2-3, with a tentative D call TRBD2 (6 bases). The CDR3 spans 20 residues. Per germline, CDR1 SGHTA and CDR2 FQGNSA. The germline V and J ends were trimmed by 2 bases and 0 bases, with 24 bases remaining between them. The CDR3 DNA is TGTGCCAGCAGCTTAACGGGGTACGACGGGGGACGATCTAGCACAGATACGCAGTATTTT. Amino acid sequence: CASSLTGYDGGRSSTDTQYF.

The CDR3 DNA sequence: TGTGCCAGCTCAAACACAGGTGTCGGTGAAAAACTGTTTTTT. Protein sequence: CASSNTGVGEKLFF. The chain links TRBV18 to TRBJ1-4, with D possibly TRBD1 on 5 matching bases. Between the trimmed V and J ends, which lost 5 bases and 7 bases, there was a span of 14 bases. The length of the CDR3 is 14 residues. The V gene's germline CDR1 is KGHSH and CDR2 LQKENI.

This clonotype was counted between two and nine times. The CDR3 sequence: CSASAGNNSPLHF. The CDR3 region has the DNA TGCAGTGCGTCGGCGGGAAATAATTCACCCCTCCACTTT. The chain has TRBV20-1 and TRBJ1-6; unclear D gene. The CDR3 runs 13 residues. Per germline, CDR1 DFQATT and CDR2 SNEGSKA (reference sequence). V lost 6 bases and J 5 bases, leaving 11 bases between the germline ends.

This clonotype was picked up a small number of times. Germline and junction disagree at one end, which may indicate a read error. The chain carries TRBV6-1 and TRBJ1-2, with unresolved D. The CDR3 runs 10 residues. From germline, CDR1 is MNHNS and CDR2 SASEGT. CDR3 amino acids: CASREGGYTF. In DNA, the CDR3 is TGTGCCAGCAGGGAAGGAGGCTACACCTTC.

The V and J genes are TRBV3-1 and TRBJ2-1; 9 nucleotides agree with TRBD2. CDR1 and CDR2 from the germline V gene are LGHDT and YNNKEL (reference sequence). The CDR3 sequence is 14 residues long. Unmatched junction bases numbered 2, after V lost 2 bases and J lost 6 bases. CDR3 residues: CASSQSSGSNEQFF. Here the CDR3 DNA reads TGTGCCAGCAGCCAAAGTAGCGGGAGCAATGAGCAGTTCTTC.

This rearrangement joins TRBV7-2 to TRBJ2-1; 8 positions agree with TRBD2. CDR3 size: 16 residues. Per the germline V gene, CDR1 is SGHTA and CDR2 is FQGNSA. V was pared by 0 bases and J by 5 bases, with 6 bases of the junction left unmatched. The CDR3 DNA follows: TGTGCCAGCAGCTTAGCACCTAGCGGGTACCACAATGAGCAGTTCTTC. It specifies CASSLAPSGYHNEQFF.

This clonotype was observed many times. CDR3 nucleotide sequence: TGTGCCAGCTCACCAAGCGTGGGGCCCCGAGGGTCGAAGTACTTC. Amino acid sequence: CASSPSVGPRGSKYF. This chain joins TRBV18 and TRBJ2-5; either TRBD1 or TRBD2 may fit D (5 bases each). CDR3 length equals 15 residues. V was pared by 2 bases and J by 12 bases, with 22 bases between. CDR1 and CDR2 from the germline V gene are KGHSH and LQKENI.

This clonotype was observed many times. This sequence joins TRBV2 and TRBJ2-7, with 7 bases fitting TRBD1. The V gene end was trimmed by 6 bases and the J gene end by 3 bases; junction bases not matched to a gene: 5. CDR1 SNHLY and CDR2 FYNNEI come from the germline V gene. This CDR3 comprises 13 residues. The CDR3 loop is CASSGDRYYEQYF. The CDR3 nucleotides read TGTGCCAGCAGCGGGGACAGATACTACGAGCAGTACTTC.

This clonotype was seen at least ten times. CDR3 sequence (DNA): TGCGCCAGCAGCCAGGGGACAGGGGGTACCTACGAGCAGTACTTC. Protein: CASSQGTGGTYEQYF. The J gene is TRBJ2-7, the V gene TRBV4-1; 11 bases line up with TRBD1. The trim removed 3 bases at V and 2 bases at J, leaving 3 bases unmatched. Germline V gene data show CDR1 as MGHRA and CDR2 as YSYEKL. This CDR3 spans 15 amino acids.

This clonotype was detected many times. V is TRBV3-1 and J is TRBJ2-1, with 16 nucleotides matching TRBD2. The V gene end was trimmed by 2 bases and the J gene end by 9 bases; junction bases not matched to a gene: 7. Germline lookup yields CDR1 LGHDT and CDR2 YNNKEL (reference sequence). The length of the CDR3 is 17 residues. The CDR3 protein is CASSQTPGTSGRVEQFF. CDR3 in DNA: TGTGCCAGCAGCCAAACCCCCGGGACTAGCGGGAGGGTTGAGCAGTTCTTC.

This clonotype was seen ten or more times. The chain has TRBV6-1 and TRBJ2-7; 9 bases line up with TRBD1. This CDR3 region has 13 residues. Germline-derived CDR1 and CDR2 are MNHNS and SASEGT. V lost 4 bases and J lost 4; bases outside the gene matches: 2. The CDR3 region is CASSVDRGYEQYF. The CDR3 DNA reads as TGTGCCAGCAGTGTGGACAGGGGTTACGAGCAGTACTTC.

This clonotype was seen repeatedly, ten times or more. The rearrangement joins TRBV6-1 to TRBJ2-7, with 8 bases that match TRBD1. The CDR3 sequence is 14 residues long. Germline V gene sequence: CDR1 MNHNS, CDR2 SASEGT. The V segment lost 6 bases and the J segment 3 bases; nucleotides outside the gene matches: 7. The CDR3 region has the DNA TGTGCCAGCAGGATCGGGACAGGACGCTACGAGCAGTACTTC. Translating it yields CASRIGTGRYEQYF.

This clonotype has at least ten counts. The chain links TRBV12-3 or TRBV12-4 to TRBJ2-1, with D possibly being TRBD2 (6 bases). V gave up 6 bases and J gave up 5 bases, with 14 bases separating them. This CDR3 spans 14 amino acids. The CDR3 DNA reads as TGTGCCAGCAGGGGACTTTTTCGGAACAATGAGCAGTTCTTC. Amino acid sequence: CASRGLFRNNEQFF.

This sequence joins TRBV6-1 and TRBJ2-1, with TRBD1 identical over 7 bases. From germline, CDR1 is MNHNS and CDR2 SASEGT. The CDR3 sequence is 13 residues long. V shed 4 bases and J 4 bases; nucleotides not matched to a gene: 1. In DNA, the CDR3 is TGTGCCAGCAGTGGGGACAGATACAATGAGCAGTTCTTC. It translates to CASSGDRYNEQFF.

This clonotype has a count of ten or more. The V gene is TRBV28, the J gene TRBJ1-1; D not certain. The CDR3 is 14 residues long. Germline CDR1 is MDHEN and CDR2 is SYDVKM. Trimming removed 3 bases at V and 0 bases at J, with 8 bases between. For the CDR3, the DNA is TGTGCCAGCAGTTTGCGTTGGTTGAACACTGAAGCTTTCTTT. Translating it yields CASSLRWLNTEAFF.

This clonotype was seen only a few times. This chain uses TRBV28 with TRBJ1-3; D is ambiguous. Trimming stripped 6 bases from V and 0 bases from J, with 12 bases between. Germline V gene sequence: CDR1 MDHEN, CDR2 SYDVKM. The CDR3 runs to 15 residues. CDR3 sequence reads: CASSLASVSGNTIYF. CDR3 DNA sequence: TGTGCCAGCAGCTTAGCCAGCGTCTCTGGAAACACCATATATTTT.